This T cell receptor (beta chain) was profiled in a study of shared clonotypes between healthy human individuals. Findings of the study overall: Sorted-subset samples were not fully sequenced, rarefaction indicated. Only blood samples were collected, and tissue repertoires likely differ.

The assay ran at deep level. This table comes from immunoSEQ multiplex PCR, and its TCRdb copy is limited to in-frame clones, with some not included. The table records nearly 750,000 clones, 72% of them present only once. Germline V gene data show CDR1 as SQVTM and CDR2 as ANQGSEA. The CDR3 extends over 14 amino acids. The ends lost 0 bases at V and 6 bases at J; junction bases unmatched: 7. Note on this clone: Its cognate antigen is unknown.

Splitting of CD4+ cells produced CD45RA+ naive and CD45RA-negative memory subsets. The J gene is TRBJ2-7, the V gene TRBV29-1; TRBD1 aligns across 8 bases. Sequencing was performed on memory CD4+ T cells sorted from blood. Noted subset: CD45RA-negative fraction. The receptor's source is a young woman in good health. The CDR3 region is CSVEDPDRVGEQYF. CDR3 DNA sequence: TGCAGCGTTGAAGACCCGGACAGGGTAGGCGAGCAGTACTTC.